This record concerns one TCR beta chain sequence. There is no known antigen for this receptor. The input lacks base qualities; no much larger clone sits a single base away. This entry comes from a study of shared clonotypes between healthy human individuals (dated by TCRdb to the early 2020s). Regarding the study in general: The cohort included a few men and a couple of women between 18 and 49 years of age. To increase sequencing depth and limit assay-specific biases, different laboratories used diverse techniques to prepare libraries and sequence TCR repertoires. For each donor, CD4 naive and CD4 memory were each given three plates, CD8 naive was given two plates, and CD8 memory was given one plate. Each donor's leukapheresis produced roughly between roughly 0.85 and 10 billion PBMCs. To estimate repertoire size and how much clonotypes are shared between individuals, the study performed deep sequencing of blood TCR repertoires from about 5 healthy adults. General findings and caveats noted by the study authors: Naive subsets generally had larger estimated clonotype richness than memory subsets. Sampling was limited to blood, and TCR repertoires in tissue likely differ from TCR repertoires in blood. Approximately 4.8% of naive CD4, 3.5% of naive CD8, approximately 2% of memory CD4, and 0.4% of memory CD8 clonotypes were shared across a few donors. Compared with non-shared clonotypes, clonotypes shared by all four sorted-subset donors had higher generation probabilities. Incomplete sequencing was indicated by rarefaction of sorted-subset datasets, despite the large sequencing depth. Based on pairwise subsampling, the degree of clonotype sharing among donors was expected to be affected by sequencing depth. The genetic and exposure-history diversity represented was limited by the small number of donors.

Using the deep immunoSEQ assay, TCR CDR3 regions were amplified from genomic DNA by multiplex PCR. Extracted genomic DNA from each cell subset was spread evenly across all wells of several immunoSEQ 96-well plates, with each plate serving as a replicate. For sorted subsets, around 200 ng genomic DNA, equal to tens of thousands of T cell genomes, was loaded into each replicate PCR. The purified libraries were quantified using a Qubit 3.0 fluorometer, sized with a Bioanalyzer 2100, and then quantified again using the KAPA Library Quantification kit. Every immunoSEQ 96-well plate was sequenced on a dedicated single-read 150-cycle Illumina NextSeq 550 flow cell. Per the authors' processing: Because the immunoSEQ output held only junctional sequences and lacked quality scores, the filtering could not match the filtering applied to full-length reads. To assign V/J genes and CDR3, sequences were annotated using PyIR, a Python wrapper for IgBLAST v1.9, with IMGT germline references. Reads were filtered out if the reads had weak V/J assignments (E-value above 1e-6), no CDR3, stop codons, out-of-frame junctions, or ambiguous translated residues. V3J clonotypes were defined as sequences sharing an identical inferred V gene, J gene, and CDR3 amino acid sequence. Percentage overlap between repertoires was calculated by dividing the number of shared unique clonotypes by the size of the smaller repertoire. Richness of each repertoire was evaluated using RTK rarefaction, the Chao1 estimator, and Recon v2.1 estimates of unobserved clonotypes. OLGA was used to compute generation probabilities for all TCRbeta clonotypes that the gDNA method yielded from a handful of donors. Not all clones reach the TCRdb copy of this immuneACCESS table, which keeps in-frame sequences only. Checked studies attribute under half of the gap to unresolved V genes and leave the rest unexplained. The V and J calls and clone size are taken from that table; D and trimming were inferred from the DNA. Recorded for this sample are about a million clones; about 75% of them occurred a single time. Approximately 1.5% of the sample lies in the top ten.

Donors were healthy HIV-negative adults with no recently reported acute infections or vaccinations. Only Caucasian adults living in Nashville, Tennessee, USA were represented among the donors. CD4+ T cells were enriched by magnetic negative selection; naive cells were then positively selected on CD45RA, and the negative fraction formed the memory subset. Blood was obtained by leukapheresis, after which PBMCs were separated by Ficoll-Histopaque density gradient centrifugation and cryopreserved in liquid nitrogen vapor phase. Purity and quantity of every magnetically sorted T cell population were checked by analytical flow cytometry. Each sorted fraction had its genomic DNA isolated and then quantified by UV absorbance on a Nanodrop 2000c. CDR1 and CDR2 are read off the germline V gene as SGHTA and FQGNSA. The junction shows trimming of 5 bases on V and 4 bases on J, plus 6 bases between the germline ends. From the cysteine up to the phenylalanine, the CDR3 has a length of 12 residues. CDR3 DNA only is kept here, 36 bases in frame from base 1.

The TCR comes from a man younger than 30 in good health. The sequence joins TRBV7-2 to TRBJ2-1; the D gene cannot be named for sure. What was sequenced was memory CD4+ T cells sorted from blood. The cell subset or site tag for this specimen amounts to: CD45RA-negative fraction. The sequenced DNA is TGTGCCAGCAGCGCCCGATACAATGAGCAGTTCTTC. The encoded protein is CASSARYNEQFF.